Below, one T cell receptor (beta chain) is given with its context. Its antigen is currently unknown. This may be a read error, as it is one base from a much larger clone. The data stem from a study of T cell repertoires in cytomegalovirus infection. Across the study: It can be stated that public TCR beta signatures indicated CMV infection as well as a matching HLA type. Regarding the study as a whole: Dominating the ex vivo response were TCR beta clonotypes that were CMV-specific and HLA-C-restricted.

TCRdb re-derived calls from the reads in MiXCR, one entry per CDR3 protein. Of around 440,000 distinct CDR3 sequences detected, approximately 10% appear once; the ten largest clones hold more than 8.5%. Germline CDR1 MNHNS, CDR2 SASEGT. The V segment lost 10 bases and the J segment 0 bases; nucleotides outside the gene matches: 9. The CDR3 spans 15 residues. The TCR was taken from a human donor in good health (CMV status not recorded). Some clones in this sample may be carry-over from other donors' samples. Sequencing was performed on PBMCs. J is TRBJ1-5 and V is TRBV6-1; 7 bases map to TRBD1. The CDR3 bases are TGTGCCAACAGCCCAGGGACAGTTAGCAATCAGCCCCAGCATTTT. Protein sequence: CANSPGTVSNQPQHF.